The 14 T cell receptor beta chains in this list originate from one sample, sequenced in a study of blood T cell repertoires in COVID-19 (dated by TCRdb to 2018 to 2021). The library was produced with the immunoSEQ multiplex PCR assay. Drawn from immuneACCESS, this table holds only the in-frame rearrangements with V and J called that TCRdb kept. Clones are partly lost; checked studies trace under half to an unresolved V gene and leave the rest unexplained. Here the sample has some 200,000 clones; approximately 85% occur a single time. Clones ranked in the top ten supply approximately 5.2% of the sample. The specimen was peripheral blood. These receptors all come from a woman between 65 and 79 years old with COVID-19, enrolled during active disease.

The CDR3 DNA reads TGCGCCAGCAGCGGAGACAGGGCTCCTACCTCTAATTCACCCCTCCACTTT. Translating it yields CASSGDRAPTSNSPLHF. The J gene is TRBJ1-6, the V gene TRBV5-1; 7 nucleotides match TRBD1. Germline CDR1 and CDR2: SGHRS and YFSETQ. This CDR3 region has 17 residues. Trimming cost V 4 bases and J 6 bases; bases outside gene matches: 13.

DNA of the CDR3: TGTGCCAGCAGCTTATATGGCAGGTCCACAGATACGCAGTATTTT. Protein sequence: CASSLYGRSTDTQYF. V is TRBV7-2 and J is TRBJ2-3, with no clear D. Germline assignment: CDR1 SGHTA and CDR2 FQGNSA. With 2 bases removed from V and 2 bases from J, the gap between germline ends came to 11 bases. There are 15 residues in the CDR3. Full variable domain (missing parts from reference TRBV7-2 and TRBJ2-3): GAGVSQSPSNKVTEKGKDVELRCDPISGHTALYWYRQSLGQGLEFLIYFQGNSAPDKSGLPSDRFSAERTGGSVSTLTIQRTQQEDSAVYLCASSLYGRSTDTQYFGPGTRLTVL.

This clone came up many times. The CDR3 coding sequence is TGCAGCGCCCAGGGGGGAGGCCAGCCCCAGCATTTT. Residues: CSAQGGGQPQHF. The V and J genes are TRBV29-1 and TRBJ1-5; 7 bases align to TRBD1. This CDR3 is 12 amino acids long. Germline CDR1 reads SQVTM; CDR2 reads ANQGSEA. J was trimmed by 7 bases and V by 7 bases; bases with no gene match: 7. The whole variable domain, filled in from reference TRBV29-1 and TRBJ1-5, reads SAVISQKPSRDICQRGTSLTIQCQVDSQVTMMFWYRQQPGQSLTLIATANQGSEATYESGFVIDKFPISRPNLTFSTLTVSNMSPEDSSIYLCSAQGGGQPQHFGDGTRLSIL.

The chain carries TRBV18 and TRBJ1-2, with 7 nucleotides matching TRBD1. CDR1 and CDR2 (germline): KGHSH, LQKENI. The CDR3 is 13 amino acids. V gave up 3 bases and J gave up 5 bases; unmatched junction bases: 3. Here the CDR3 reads CASSPGTAYGYTF. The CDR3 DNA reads TGTGCCAGCTCACCCGGGACAGCTTATGGCTACACCTTC.

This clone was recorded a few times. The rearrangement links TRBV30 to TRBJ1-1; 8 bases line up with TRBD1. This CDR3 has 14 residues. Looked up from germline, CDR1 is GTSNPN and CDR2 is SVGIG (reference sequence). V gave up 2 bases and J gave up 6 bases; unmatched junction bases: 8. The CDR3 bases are TGTGCCTGGAGTCCACAGGGGGGGAAAGCTGAAGCTTTCTTT. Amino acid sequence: CAWSPQGGKAEAFF.

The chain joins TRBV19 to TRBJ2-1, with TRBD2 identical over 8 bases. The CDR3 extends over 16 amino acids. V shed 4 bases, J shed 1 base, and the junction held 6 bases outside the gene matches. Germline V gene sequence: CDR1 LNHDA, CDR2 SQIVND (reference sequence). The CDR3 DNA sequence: TGTGCCAGTAGTAAGCGAAGCGGGAGTTCCTACAATGAGCAGTTCTTC. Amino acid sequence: CASSKRSGSSYNEQFF. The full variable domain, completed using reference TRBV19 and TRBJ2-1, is DGGITQSPKYLFRKEGQNVTLSCEQNLNHDAMYWYRQDPGQGLRLIYYSQIVNDFQKGDIAEGYSVSREKKESFPLTVTSAQKNPTAFYLCASSKRSGSSYNEQFFGPGTRLTVL.

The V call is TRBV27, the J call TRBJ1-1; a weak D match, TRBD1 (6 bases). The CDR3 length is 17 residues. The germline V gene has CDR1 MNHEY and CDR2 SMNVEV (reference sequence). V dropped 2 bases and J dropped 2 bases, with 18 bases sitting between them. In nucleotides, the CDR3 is TGTGCCAGCAGTTTAAAAGGGGGGGCGACTCGAAACACTGAAGCTTTCTTT. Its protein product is CASSLKGGATRNTEAFF.

CDR3: CASIAGGGGNQPQHF. For the CDR3, the DNA is TGTGCCAGCATCGCCGGGGGTGGGGGCAATCAGCCCCAGCATTTT. The chain joins TRBV28 to TRBJ1-5, with D possibly being TRBD1 (5 bases). This CDR3 has 15 residues. Trimming took 7 bases from V and 2 from J, leaving 15 bases between them. CDR1 and CDR2 from the germline V gene are MDHEN and SYDVKM.

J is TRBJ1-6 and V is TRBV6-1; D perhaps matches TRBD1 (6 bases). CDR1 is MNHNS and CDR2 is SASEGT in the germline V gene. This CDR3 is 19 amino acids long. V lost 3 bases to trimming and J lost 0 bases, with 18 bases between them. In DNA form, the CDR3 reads TGTGCCAGCAGTGATCGGGTCAGGGGCTCTGGCTCCTATAATTCACCCCTCCACTTT. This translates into CASSDRVRGSGSYNSPLHF.

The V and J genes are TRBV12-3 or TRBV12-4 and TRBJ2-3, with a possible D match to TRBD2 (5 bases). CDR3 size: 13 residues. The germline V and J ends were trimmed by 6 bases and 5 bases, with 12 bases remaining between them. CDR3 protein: CASSPDSIDTQYF. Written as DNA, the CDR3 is TGTGCCAGCAGCCCGGACTCAATAGATACGCAGTATTTT.

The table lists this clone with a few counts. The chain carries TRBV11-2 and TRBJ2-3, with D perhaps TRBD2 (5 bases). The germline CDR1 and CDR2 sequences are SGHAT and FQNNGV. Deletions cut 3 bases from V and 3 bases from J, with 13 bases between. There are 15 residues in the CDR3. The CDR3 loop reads CASSFVGVGTDTQYF. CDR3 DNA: TGTGCCAGCAGCTTTGTCGGGGTGGGTACAGATACGCAGTATTTT.

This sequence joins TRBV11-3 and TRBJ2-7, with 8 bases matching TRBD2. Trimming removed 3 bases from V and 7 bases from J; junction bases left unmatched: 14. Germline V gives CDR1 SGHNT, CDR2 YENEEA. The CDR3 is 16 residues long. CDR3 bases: TGTGCCAGCAGCTTTAAGGGGTCGAGCGGGAGTGAGGAGCAGTACTTC. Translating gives CASSFKGSSGSEEQYF.

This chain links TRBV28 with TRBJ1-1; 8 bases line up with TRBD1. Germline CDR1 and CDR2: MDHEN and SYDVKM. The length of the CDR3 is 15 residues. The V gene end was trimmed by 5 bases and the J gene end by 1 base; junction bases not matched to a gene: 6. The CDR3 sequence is CASSNGQGGNTEAFF. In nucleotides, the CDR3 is TGTGCCAGCAGTAACGGACAGGGTGGGAACACTGAAGCTTTCTTT.

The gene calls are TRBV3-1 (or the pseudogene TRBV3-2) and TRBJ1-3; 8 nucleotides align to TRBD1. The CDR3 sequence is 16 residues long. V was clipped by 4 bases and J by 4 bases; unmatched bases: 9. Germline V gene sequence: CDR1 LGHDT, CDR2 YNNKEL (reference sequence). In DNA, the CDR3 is TGTGCCAGCAGCCGGGACAGGTTGGGGATCGGAAACACCATATATTTT. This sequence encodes CASSRDRLGIGNTIYF.